The 32 T cell receptor beta chains in this list originate from one sample, sequenced in a study of T cell repertoires in cytomegalovirus infection. TCRdb re-called the reads with MiXCR, one entry per CDR3 protein. The repertoire includes approximately 910,000 distinct CDR3 sequences, around 32% of them detected once, and 13% sits in the top ten. These receptors have no identified antigens. This material consisted of cultured CD8+ T cells from PBMCs, taken from culture after CMV antigen stimulation. All receptors derive from a human donor in good health (CMV status not recorded). Some clones in this sample may be carry-over from other donors' samples.

CDR3 amino acids: CASRVVASEGYTF. For the CDR3, the DNA is TGTGCCAGCAGGGTAGTTGCATCGGAAGGCTACACCTTC. The chain couples TRBV7-4 to TRBJ1-2, with unresolved D. From germline, CDR1 is SGHVT and CDR2 SQSDAQ. CDR3 size: 13 residues. Trimming shortened V by 6 bases and J by 8 bases, and 16 bases separated the two germline ends.

V is TRBV19 and J is TRBJ2-3; 7 nucleotides agree with TRBD2. The J segment lost 3 bases and the V segment lost 1 base, leaving 7 bases of the junction unmatched. CDR3 size: 16 residues. Germline CDR1 and CDR2: LNHDA and SQIVND (reference sequence). CDR3: CASSIARGTITDTQYF. CDR3 nucleotide sequence: TGTGCCAGTAGTATAGCACGGGGGACTATAACAGATACGCAGTATTTT.

This clonotype was seen more than once but under ten times. This rearrangement joins TRBV4-1 to TRBJ2-1; D unresolved. Per the germline V gene, CDR1 is MGHRA and CDR2 is YSYEKL. Trimming stripped 0 bases from V and 0 bases from J, with 9 bases between. The CDR3 runs 16 residues. The CDR3 DNA follows: TGCGCCAGCAGCCAAGAAAGGCAGAGCTCCTACAATGAGCAGTTCTTC. This gives the protein CASSQERQSSYNEQFF.

The chain is built from TRBV6-2 or TRBV6-3 and TRBJ1-1; D remains ambiguous. The CDR3 is 12 amino acids. Deletions cut 3 bases from V and 6 bases from J, with 8 bases between. Germline CDR1 MNHEY, CDR2 SVGEGT. CDR3 region: CASSYSRAEAFF. In nucleotides, the CDR3 is TGTGCCAGCAGTTATAGCCGGGCTGAAGCTTTCTTT.

V usage is TRBV7-4 and J usage is TRBJ2-1; 12 bases fit TRBD2. This CDR3 spans 20 amino acids. With V trimmed by 5 bases and J by 4 bases, 18 bases remained unmatched. The germline CDR1 and CDR2 sequences are SGHVT and SQSDAQ. CDR3 nucleotide sequence: TGTGCCAGCAGCGGACCCGGGGGACTAGCGGGCACCCTAAAATACAATGAGCAGTTCTTC. Encoded protein: CASSGPGGLAGTLKYNEQFF.

This clonotype was observed many times. The rearrangement uses TRBV7-6 and TRBJ2-5, with TRBD1 matching 11 bases. From germline, CDR1 is SGHVS and CDR2 FNYEAQ. Unmatched junction bases numbered 5, after V lost 6 bases and J lost 2 bases. There are 15 residues in the CDR3. DNA for the CDR3: TGTGCCAGCAGACTCCGGGACAGGGGGCAAGAGACCCAGTACTTC. The encoded protein is CASRLRDRGQETQYF.

This clonotype was detected many times. The genes are TRBV7-9 and TRBJ1-1; 7 nucleotides agree with TRBD1. Trimming removed 0 bases from V and 4 bases from J; junction bases left unmatched: 5. There are 15 residues in the CDR3. The V gene's germline CDR1 is SEHNR and CDR2 FQNEAQ (reference sequence). This CDR3 reads CASSLAPTGATEAFF. DNA for the CDR3: TGTGCCAGCAGCTTAGCTCCTACAGGGGCCACTGAAGCTTTCTTT.

The chain has TRBV4-3 and TRBJ2-1, with D unclear. The CDR3 has 17 amino acids. Germline assignment: CDR1 LGHNA and CDR2 YSLEER. The V end was cut by 1 base, the J end by 0 bases, with 13 bases between. For the CDR3, the DNA is TGCGCCAGCAGCCAAGTATGTATGGGTCTCTCCTACAATGAGCAGTTCTTC. Its translation: CASSQVCMGLSYNEQFF.

The chain is built from TRBV7-9 and TRBJ2-3, with D possibly being TRBD2 (6 bases). The CDR3 runs to 14 residues. Germline V gene sequence: CDR1 SEHNR, CDR2 FQNEAQ (reference sequence). The V and J ends lost 4 bases and 2 bases respectively, with 10 bases between them. In nucleotides, the CDR3 is TGTGCCAGCAGCTGGTGGGGGGACACAGATACGCAGTATTTT. As protein: CASSWWGDTDTQYF.

This clonotype was observed a handful of times. V and J are TRBV4-1 and TRBJ2-2; TRBD1 matches 8 bases. The V and J ends lost 5 bases and 7 bases, in that order; junction bases with no gene match: 6. The germline V gene encodes CDR1 MGHRA and CDR2 YSYEKL. The CDR3 consists of 14 residues. The CDR3 nucleotides are TGCGCCAGCAGCGCCCAGGGGGCGGACGGGGAGCTGTTTTTT. Residues: CASSAQGADGELFF.

J is TRBJ1-2 and V is TRBV12-3 or TRBV12-4; 7 bases line up with TRBD1. The CDR3 totals 12 residues. Trimming removed 4 bases from V and 12 bases from J; junction bases left unmatched: 8. This CDR3 is CASSWGQRGHTF. DNA for the CDR3: TGTGCCAGCAGTTGGGGACAGCGCGGCCACACCTTC.

This clonotype appeared a few times. V and J are TRBV7-3 and TRBJ2-2, with 8 bases aligning to TRBD1. This CDR3 contains 16 residues. After removal of 3 bases from V and 7 bases from J, the junction contained 10 bases not matched to a gene. In germline, CDR1 is SGHTA, CDR2 FQGTGA. This chain's CDR3 is CASSFTPWTGSGELFF. The CDR3 DNA reads TGTGCCAGCAGCTTTACCCCCTGGACAGGGAGCGGGGAGCTGTTTTTT.

This clonotype has a handful of counts. The V gene is TRBV27, the J gene TRBJ1-1, with D perhaps matching TRBD1 (5 bases). Trimming took off 5 bases at V and 1 base at J, with 17 bases between the two ends. The CDR3 spans 16 residues. Germline V gene sequence: CDR1 MNHEY, CDR2 SMNVEV (reference sequence). CDR3 sequence: CASSAIGTASNTEAFF. CDR3 nucleotides: TGTGCCAGCAGTGCCATCGGGACGGCGTCGAACACTGAAGCTTTCTTT.

The sample holds a few counts of this clonotype. The chain couples TRBV4-1 to TRBJ1-5; no definite D call. V lost 1 base and J lost 5, with 12 bases in between. Germline CDR1 reads MGHRA; CDR2 reads YSYEKL. The length of the CDR3 is 15 residues. In nucleotides, the CDR3 is TGCGCCAGCAGCCAAGCAGATGTGGGGTATCAGCCCCAGCATTTT. This gives the protein CASSQADVGYQPQHF.

The chain is built from TRBV7-6 and TRBJ2-2; TRBD2 is a possible D gene (5 bases). The V and J ends lost 7 bases and 2 bases respectively, with 11 bases between them. CDR1 and CDR2 from the germline V gene are SGHVS and FNYEAQ. The CDR3 spans 14 residues. CDR3 amino acids: CASTWTPNTGELFF. CDR3 DNA: TGTGCCAGCACCTGGACTCCTAACACCGGGGAGCTGTTTTTT.

The sample holds one count of this clonotype. The rearrangement links TRBV2 to TRBJ1-1; 8 nucleotides match TRBD1. V trimming: 11 bases; J trimming: 4 bases; junction bases outside the gene matches: 18. This CDR3 has 16 residues. Looked up from germline, CDR1 is SNHLY and CDR2 is FYNNEI. CDR3 sequence: CAVQLGGQARLTEAFF. The CDR3, as DNA: TGTGCCGTACAGCTAGGGGGACAGGCGAGGCTCACTGAAGCTTTCTTT.

This clonotype showed up just a few times. This chain uses TRBV7-6 with TRBJ2-3; 13 nucleotides line up with TRBD2. The ends lost 3 bases at V and 0 bases at J; junction bases unmatched: 3. The CDR3 contains 17 residues. Germline V gene sequence: CDR1 SGHVS, CDR2 FNYEAQ. The DNA of the CDR3 is TGTGCCAGCAGCTTGGGACTAGCGGGAACTAGCACAGATACGCAGTATTTT. Its translation: CASSLGLAGTSTDTQYF.

The V and J genes are TRBV7-6 and TRBJ2-3; D possibly corresponds to TRBD1 (5 bases). Germline assignment: CDR1 SGHVS and CDR2 FNYEAQ. The CDR3 loop spans 14 amino acids. V lost 5 bases, J lost 2 bases, and 11 bases lay in between. CDR3: CASSRQSVTDTQYF. The CDR3 coding sequence is TGTGCCAGCAGCCGACAGTCAGTCACAGATACGCAGTATTTT. The full variable domain, its missing parts supplied by reference TRBV7-6 and TRBJ2-3, is GAGVSQSPRYKVTKRGQDVALRCDPISGHVSLYWYRQALGQGPEFLTYFNYEAQQDKSGLPNDRFSAERPEGSISTLTIQRTEQRDSAMYRCASSRQSVTDTQYFGPGTRLTVL.

This clonotype was observed a handful of times. The rearrangement uses TRBV11-2 and TRBJ2-1; D may be TRBD2 (5 bases). The V gene's germline CDR1 is SGHAT and CDR2 FQNNGV. There are 15 residues in the CDR3. The V end was cut by 2 bases, the J end by 2 bases, with 10 bases between. The CDR3 coding sequence is TGTGCCAGCAGCTTATTGGGAGAAACCTACAATGAGCAGTTCTTC. It specifies CASSLLGETYNEQFF.

The sample holds a few counts of this clonotype. V gene TRBV27 combines with J gene TRBJ1-2, with D unclear. The CDR3 runs to 13 residues. CDR1 MNHEY and CDR2 SMNVEV come from the germline V gene (reference sequence). Trimming removed 2 bases at V and 6 bases at J, with 10 bases between. CDR3 region: CASSLSLYNGYTF. As DNA, the CDR3 is TGTGCCAGCAGTTTAAGTCTCTATAATGGCTACACCTTC.

This clonotype was observed a handful of times. The rearrangement joins TRBV9 to TRBJ1-1; 9 nucleotides match TRBD1. V was pared by 4 bases and J by 5 bases, with 9 bases of the junction left unmatched. Germline values: CDR1 SGDLS, CDR2 YYNGEE. CDR3 length: 15 amino acids. The DNA of the CDR3 is TGTGCCAGCAGCTTACCACAGGGGGCTGAAACTGAAGCTTTCTTT. The encoded protein is CASSLPQGAETEAFF.

The genes are TRBV27 and TRBJ2-4; no clear D gene. This CDR3 region has 12 residues. Trimming removed 3 bases at V and 8 bases at J, with 8 bases between. CDR1 and CDR2 from the germline V gene are MNHEY and SMNVEV (reference sequence). The CDR3 sequence is CASSFPGDIQYF. As DNA, the CDR3 is TGTGCCAGCAGTTTCCCCGGAGACATTCAGTACTTC.

The chain combines TRBV12-5 with TRBJ1-1; no clear D gene. With 5 bases removed from V and 4 bases from J, the gap between germline ends came to 11 bases. Germline V gene lookup returns CDR1 LGHNT and CDR2 FRNRAP. The CDR3 contains 13 residues. CDR3 sequence reads: CASGPSLGTEAFF. As DNA, the CDR3 is TGTGCTAGTGGTCCCTCACTTGGCACTGAAGCTTTCTTT.

In its sample, this clonotype was seen a few times. The V and J genes are TRBV7-9 and TRBJ1-4; D unclear. Per the germline V gene, CDR1 is SEHNR and CDR2 is FQNEAQ (reference sequence). CDR3 length: 13 residues. V lost 0 bases to trimming and J lost 8 bases, with 7 bases between them. CDR3 sequence: CASSLAGTEKLFF. In nucleotides, the CDR3 is TGTGCCAGCAGCTTAGCGGGAACCGAAAAACTGTTTTTT. Looking up the rest from reference TRBV7-9 and TRBJ1-4 gives the full variable domain: DTGVSQNPRHKITKRGQNVTFRCDPISEHNRLYWYRQTLGQGPEFLTYFQNEAQLEKSRLLSDRFSAERPKGSFSTLEIQRTEQGDSAMYLCASSLAGTEKLFFGSGTQLSVL.

The chain uses TRBV27 and TRBJ1-1; D possibly corresponds to TRBD1 (5 bases). The V end was cut by 6 bases, the J end by 0 bases, with 8 bases between. This CDR3 region has 13 residues. CDR1 and CDR2 (germline): MNHEY, SMNVEV (reference sequence). CDR3 loop: CASRMTVNTEAFF. CDR3 nucleotides: TGTGCCAGCAGGATGACAGTGAACACTGAAGCTTTCTTT.

This clonotype has a handful of counts. As DNA, the CDR3 is TGTGCCAGCAGACTAGGTTTGGGGACAGGGGACTATGGCTACACCTTC. This encodes CASRLGLGTGDYGYTF. This chain connects TRBV27 to TRBJ1-2; 10 bases match TRBD1. The CDR3 is 16 residues long. Germline assignment: CDR1 MNHEY and CDR2 SMNVEV (reference sequence). Unmatched junction bases numbered 10, after V lost 6 bases and J lost 3 bases.

The rearrangement uses TRBV6-1 and TRBJ1-5; 8 bases fit TRBD1. The CDR3 extends over 15 amino acids. The germline gives CDR1 MNHNS, CDR2 SASEGT. V dropped 5 bases and J dropped 2; count of bases not matched to a gene: 5. CDR3 protein: CASSYRGQGNQPQHF. The CDR3 DNA reads as TGTGCCAGCAGTTACCGGGGACAGGGCAATCAGCCCCAGCATTTT.

This clonotype was counted only a few times. The chain uses TRBV11-2 and TRBJ2-7; no clear D. The CDR3 sequence is 13 residues long. V shed 0 bases and J shed 2 bases, with 5 bases lying between them. Germline-derived CDR1 and CDR2 are SGHAT and FQNNGV. CDR3 in DNA: TGTGCCAGCAGCTTAGATAGTGCCTACGAGCAGTACGTC. Protein: CASSLDSAYEQYV.

This clonotype was observed many times. The chain uses TRBV12-3 or TRBV12-4 and TRBJ1-2; 7 bases are a match to TRBD1. Trimming took 6 bases from V and 0 from J; bases not matched to a gene: 4. CDR3 length: 14 residues. CDR3 sequence: CASRTGSPNYGYTF. The DNA for the CDR3 is TGTGCCAGCAGGACAGGGTCCCCTAACTATGGCTACACCTTC.

This clonotype turned up a few times. The chain combines TRBV7-9 with TRBJ1-1, with no clear D. V was clipped by 10 bases and J by 2 bases, with 14 bases between them. The germline V gene has CDR1 SEHNR and CDR2 FQNEAQ (reference sequence). The CDR3 extends over 13 amino acids. This chain's CDR3 is CAITNEGNTEAFF. CDR3 coding DNA: TGTGCCATCACGAACGAGGGAAACACTGAAGCTTTCTTT.

This clonotype was seen repeatedly, ten times or more. J is TRBJ2-7 and V is TRBV7-6; tentative D call: TRBD2 (5 bases). Germline V gene sequence: CDR1 SGHVS, CDR2 FNYEAQ. CDR3 size: 15 residues. V lost 5 bases, J lost 3 bases, and 17 bases lay in between. The DNA for the CDR3 is TGTGCCAGCAGCCTAGAAGGTACTAGTTACTACGAGCAGTACTTC. This translates into CASSLEGTSYYEQYF.

This chain uses TRBV5-4 with TRBJ1-1, with unresolved D. V lost 0 bases to trimming and J lost 5 bases, with 11 bases between them. This CDR3 region has 14 residues. CDR1 is SGHNT and CDR2 is YYREEE in the germline V gene (reference sequence). The CDR3 coding sequence is TGTGCCAGCAGCTTGGCCCCCGGCAGTACTGAAGCTTTCTTT. This translates into CASSLAPGSTEAFF.